These T cell receptor beta chains were read from a single sample in a study of blood T cell repertoires in COVID-19. Generated by immunoSEQ multiplex PCR, the TCRdb table keeps only in-frame clones and is missing some. Counted here are nearly 90,000 clones, about 78% occurring once; the ten biggest clones make up 13% to 15%. Sequenced input: peripheral blood. These receptors all stem from a woman of 80 years or more with acute or convalescent COVID-19. CDR3s include the opening cysteine and the closing phenylalanine or tryptophan. D genes are given only for firm matches. Rows may omit the clone size; those that give it use once, few, many or a size class.

.	TRBV7-9	TRBJ1-1	.	TGTGCCAGCAGCCAAGGGCGGGGGAAGACTGAAGCTTTCTTT	CASSQGRGKTEAFF
TRBD2	TRBV20-1	TRBJ2-1	.	TGCAGTGCTAGTACGACTAGCGGGCGAGGCGATGAGCAGTTCTTC	CSASTTSGRGDEQFF
.	TRBV11-2	TRBJ2-7	.	TGTGCCAGCAGCTTAGGAGCCAAAACCTACGAGCAGTACTTC	CASSLGAKTYEQYF
.	TRBV6-1	TRBJ2-7	.	TGTGCCAGCAGTGAACGGTCAAATACCTACGAGCAGTACTTC	CASSERSNTYEQYF
.	TRBV19	TRBJ1-1	.	TGTGCCAGTGCAGGGCGCACTGAAGCTTTCTTT	CASAGRTEAFF
.	TRBV5-5	TRBJ1-2	.	TGTGCCAGCAGCTTGGGCCAACTAGCTTTCGGCTACACCTTC	CASSLGQLAFGYTF
TRBD2	TRBV2	TRBJ2-5	.	TGTGCCAGCAGTGGGGGACTAGCAGAGACCCAGTACTTC	CASSGGLAETQYF
.	TRBV24-1	TRBJ2-5	.	TGTGCCACCGGAGGTTCAGGGACTTTCCAAGAGACCCAGTACTTC	CATGGSGTFQETQYF
TRBD1	TRBV4-3	TRBJ2-7	.	TGCGCCAGCAGCCACCGGACAGGGGACTACGAGCAGTACTTC	CASSHRTGDYEQYF
TRBD1	TRBV6-2/TRBV6-3	TRBJ2-3	few	TGTGCCAGCAGTTACGACCTGACAGGGGGCGACACAGATACGCAGTATTTT	CASSYDLTGGDTDTQYF
.	TRBV10-3	TRBJ2-1	.	TGTGCCATCAGGGAAAGGGGATTTTTGAACAATGAGCAGTTCTTC	CAIRERGFLNNEQFF
.	TRBV30	TRBJ2-3	.	TGTGCCTGGAGCCATATAGCAACAGATACGCAGTATTTT	CAWSHIATDTQYF
TRBD1	TRBV25-1	TRBJ1-2	.	TGTGCCAGCAGTGATGGGGGACAGAACTATGGCTACACCTTC	CASSDGGQNYGYTF